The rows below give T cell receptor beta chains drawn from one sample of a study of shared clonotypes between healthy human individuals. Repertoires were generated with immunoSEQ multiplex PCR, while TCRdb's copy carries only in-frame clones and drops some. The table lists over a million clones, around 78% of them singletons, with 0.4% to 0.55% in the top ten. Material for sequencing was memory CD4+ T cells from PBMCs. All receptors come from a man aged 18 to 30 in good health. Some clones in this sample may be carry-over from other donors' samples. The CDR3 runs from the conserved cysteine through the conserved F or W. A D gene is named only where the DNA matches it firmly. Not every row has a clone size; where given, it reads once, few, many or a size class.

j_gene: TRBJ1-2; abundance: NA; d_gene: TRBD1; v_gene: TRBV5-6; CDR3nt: TGTGCCAGCAGCTTGGCCGGGACAGGGGGCGCAGGACTGAGGGGCTACACCTTC; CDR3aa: CASSLAGTGGAGLRGYTF
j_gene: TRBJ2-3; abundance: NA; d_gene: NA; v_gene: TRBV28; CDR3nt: TGTGCCAGCAGTTTATCCGGGAGTGGGGACACAGATACGCAGTATTTT; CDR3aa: CASSLSGSGDTDTQYF
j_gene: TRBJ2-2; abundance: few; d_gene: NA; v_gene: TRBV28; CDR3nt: TGTGCCTCGAGCCTCTGGGGGAACACCGGGGAGCTGTTTTTT; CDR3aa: CASSLWGNTGELFF
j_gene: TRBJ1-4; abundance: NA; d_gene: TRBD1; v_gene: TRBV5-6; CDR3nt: TGTGCCAGCAGCCACTGGGACAGGGTTGAAAAACTGTTTTTT; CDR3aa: CASSHWDRVEKLFF
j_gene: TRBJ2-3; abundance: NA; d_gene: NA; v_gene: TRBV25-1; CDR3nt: TGTGCCAGCAGTTACCACCTTGGCACAGATACGCAGTATTTT; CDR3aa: CASSYHLGTDTQYF
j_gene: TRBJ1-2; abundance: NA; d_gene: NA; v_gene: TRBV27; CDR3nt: TGTGCCAGCAGGCCCCCGTTCGACTATGGCTACACCTTC; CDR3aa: CASRPPFDYGYTF
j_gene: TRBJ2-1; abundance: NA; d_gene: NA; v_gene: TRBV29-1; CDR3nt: TGCAGCGTTGACGCGTTGGTGGGTGAGCAGTTCTTC; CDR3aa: CSVDALVGEQFF
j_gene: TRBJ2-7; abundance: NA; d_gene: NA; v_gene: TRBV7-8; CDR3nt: TGTGCCAGCAGCTTCCTAATGTCCTACGAGCAGTACTTC; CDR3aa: CASSFLMSYEQYF
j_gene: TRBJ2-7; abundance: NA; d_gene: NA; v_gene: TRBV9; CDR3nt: TGTGCCAGCAGCGTAGCCTGGGACTCATACTACGAGCAGTACTTC; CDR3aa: CASSVAWDSYYEQYF
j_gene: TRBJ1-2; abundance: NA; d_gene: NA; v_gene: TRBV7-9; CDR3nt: TGTGCCAGCAGCTTACCCAGGGGTTTTGGCTACACCTTC; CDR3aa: CASSLPRGFGYTF
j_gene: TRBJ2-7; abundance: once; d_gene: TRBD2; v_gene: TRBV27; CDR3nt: TGTGCCAGCAGTTCGGGACTAGCGGGAGAGAGTAGGGAGTACTTC; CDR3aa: CASSSGLAGESREYF
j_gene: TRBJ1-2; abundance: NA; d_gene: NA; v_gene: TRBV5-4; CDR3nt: TGTGCCAGCAGCTTGGGGGGGAACAGCTATGGCTACACCTTC; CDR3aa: CASSLGGNSYGYTF
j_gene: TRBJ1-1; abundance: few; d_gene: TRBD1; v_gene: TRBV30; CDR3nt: TGTGCCTGGGAAACAGGGGCAGTGAATACTGAAGCTTTCTTT; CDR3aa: CAWETGAVNTEAFF
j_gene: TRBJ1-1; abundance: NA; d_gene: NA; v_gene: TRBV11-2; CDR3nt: TGTGCCAGCAGCTCCGGGACGGAGATAGAAGCTTTCTTT; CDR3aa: CASSSGTEIEAFF
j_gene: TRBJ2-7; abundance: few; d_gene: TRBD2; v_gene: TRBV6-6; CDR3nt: TGTGCCAGCAGCCTAGCGGGACGGGAGCAGTACTTC; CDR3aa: CASSLAGREQYF
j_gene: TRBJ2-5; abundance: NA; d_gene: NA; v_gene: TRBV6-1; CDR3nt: TGTGCCAGCAGTGGACATATCCAAGAGACCCAGTACTTC; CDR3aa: CASSGHIQETQYF
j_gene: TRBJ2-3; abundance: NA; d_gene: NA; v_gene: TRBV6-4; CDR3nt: TGTGCCAGCAGTGACCCAACAGATACGCAGTATTTT; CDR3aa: CASSDPTDTQYF
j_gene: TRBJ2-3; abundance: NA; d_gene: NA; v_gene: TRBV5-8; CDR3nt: TGTGCCAGCAGCTTGGTGTCCTCGGCTGCTAGCACAGATACGCAGTATTTT; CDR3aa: CASSLVSSAASTDTQYF
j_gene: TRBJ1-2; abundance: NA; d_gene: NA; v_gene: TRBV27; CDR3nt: TGTGCCAGCTCCCCAAGGGGAGACAATGGCTACACCTTC; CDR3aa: CASSPRGDNGYTF
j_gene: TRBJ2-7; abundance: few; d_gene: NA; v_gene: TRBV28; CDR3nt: TGTGCCAGCAGTTTCCGGGGCAACCCGCAGTACTTC; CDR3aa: CASSFRGNPQYF
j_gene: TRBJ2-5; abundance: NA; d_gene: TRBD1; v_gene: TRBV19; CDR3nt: TGTGCCAGTAGAGACAGGGGGGCTGGAGAGACCCAGTACTTC; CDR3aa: CASRDRGAGETQYF
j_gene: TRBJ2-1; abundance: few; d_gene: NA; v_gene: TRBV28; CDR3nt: TGTGCCAGCTCCCCCCAAGCCCGATACAATGAGCAGTTCTTC; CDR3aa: CASSPQARYNEQFF
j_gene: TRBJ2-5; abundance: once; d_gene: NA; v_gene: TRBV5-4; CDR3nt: TGTGCCAGCAGCTTGGACCGATGGGGGGAGACCCAGTACTTC; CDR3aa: CASSLDRWGETQYF
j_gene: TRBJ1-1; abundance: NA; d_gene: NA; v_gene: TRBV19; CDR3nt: TGTGCCAGTAGTATATCAAGAGGGATCACTGAAGCTTTCTTT; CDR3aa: CASSISRGITEAFF
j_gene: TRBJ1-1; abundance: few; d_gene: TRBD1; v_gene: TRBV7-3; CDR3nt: TGTGCCAGCAGCACCAGACAGGGAAGCACTGAAGCTTTCTTT; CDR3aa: CASSTRQGSTEAFF
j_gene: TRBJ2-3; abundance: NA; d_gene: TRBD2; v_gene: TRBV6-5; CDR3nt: TGTGCCATCTCGCGGGGGACGGGAGCAGGAGATACGCAGTATTTT; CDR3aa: CAISRGTGAGDTQYF
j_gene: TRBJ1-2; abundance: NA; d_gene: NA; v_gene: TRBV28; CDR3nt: TGTGCCAGCAGACCGACAATCCATGGCTATGGCTACACCTTC; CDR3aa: CASRPTIHGYGYTF
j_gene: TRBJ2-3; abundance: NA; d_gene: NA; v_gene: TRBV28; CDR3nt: TGTGCCAGCAGAGCCCCCGCGGTGGATACGCAGTATTTT; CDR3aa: CASRAPAVDTQYF
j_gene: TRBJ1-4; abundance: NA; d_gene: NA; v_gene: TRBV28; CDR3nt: TGTGCCAGCAGACGACACACTGAAACTAATGAAAAACTGTTTTTT; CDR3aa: CASRRHTETNEKLFF
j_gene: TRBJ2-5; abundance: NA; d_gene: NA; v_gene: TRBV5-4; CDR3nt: TGTGCCAGCAGCAAAAGGGCCGGAGGGGAAGAGACCCAGTACTTC; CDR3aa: CASSKRAGGEETQYF
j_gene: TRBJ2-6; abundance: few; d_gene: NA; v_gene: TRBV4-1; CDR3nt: TGCGCCAGCAGCCAAGGGGCCGCCTACTCTGGGGCCAACGTCCTGACTTTC; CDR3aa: CASSQGAAYSGANVLTF
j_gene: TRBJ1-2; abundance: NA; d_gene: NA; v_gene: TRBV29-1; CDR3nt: TGCAGCGTGGTTCGAGCTACTAACTATGGCTACACCTTC; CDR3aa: CSVVRATNYGYTF
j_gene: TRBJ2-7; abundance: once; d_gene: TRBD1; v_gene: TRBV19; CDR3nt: TGTGCCAGTAAGGAACAGGGGGATTACGAGCAGTACTTC; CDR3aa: CASKEQGDYEQYF
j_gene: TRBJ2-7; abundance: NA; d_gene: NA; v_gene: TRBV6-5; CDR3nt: TGTGCCAGCAGTTACTCGGCAACCGAGCAACACGAGCAGTACTTC; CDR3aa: CASSYSATEQHEQYF
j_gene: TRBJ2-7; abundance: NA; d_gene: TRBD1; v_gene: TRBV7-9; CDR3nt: TGTGCCAGCAGCGCGGGACAGGACACCTACGAGCAGTACTTC; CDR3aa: CASSAGQDTYEQYF
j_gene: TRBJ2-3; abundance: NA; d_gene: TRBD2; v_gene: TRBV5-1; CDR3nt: TGCGCCAGCAGCTTGGCACTAGCGGGAGTTACAGATACGCAGTATTTT; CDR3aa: CASSLALAGVTDTQYF
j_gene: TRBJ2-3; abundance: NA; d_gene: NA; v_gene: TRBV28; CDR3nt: TGTGCCAGCAGCCCGACTGGAACGTACACAGATACGCAGTATTTT; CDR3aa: CASSPTGTYTDTQYF
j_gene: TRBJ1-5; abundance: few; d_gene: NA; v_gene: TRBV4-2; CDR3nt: TGTGCCAGCAGCCAAGAGGGGCAAGTTGGACAGCCCCAGCATTTT; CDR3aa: CASSQEGQVGQPQHF
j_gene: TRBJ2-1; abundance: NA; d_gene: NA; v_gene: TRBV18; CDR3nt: TGTGCCAGCCTGCCGGGGAGCTCCTACAATGAGCAGTTCTTC; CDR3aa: CASLPGSSYNEQFF
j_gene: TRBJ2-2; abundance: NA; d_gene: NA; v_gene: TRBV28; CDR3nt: TGTGCCAGCAGATCTCGGACTCGACAAGAGACCGGGGAGCTGTTTTTT; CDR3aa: CASRSRTRQETGELFF
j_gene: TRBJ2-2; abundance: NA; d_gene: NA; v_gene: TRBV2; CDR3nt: TGTGCCAGCAGTGAACATAACGCGAACACCGGGGAGCTGTTTTTT; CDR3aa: CASSEHNANTGELFF
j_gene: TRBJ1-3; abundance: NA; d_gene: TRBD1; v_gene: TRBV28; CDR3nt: TGTGCCAGCAGTGACAGGGGTTTCTCTGGAAACACCATATATTTT; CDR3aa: CASSDRGFSGNTIYF
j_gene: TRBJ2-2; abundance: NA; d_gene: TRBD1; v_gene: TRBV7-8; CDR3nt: TGTGCCAGCAGCTCCTCCAGGACAGGGAGGACCGGGGAGCTGTTTTTT; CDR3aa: CASSSSRTGRTGELFF
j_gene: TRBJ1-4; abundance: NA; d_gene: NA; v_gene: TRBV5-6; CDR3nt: TGTGCCAGCAGCTCTTATCGTCGCGATGAAAAACTGTTTTTT; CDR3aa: CASSSYRRDEKLFF